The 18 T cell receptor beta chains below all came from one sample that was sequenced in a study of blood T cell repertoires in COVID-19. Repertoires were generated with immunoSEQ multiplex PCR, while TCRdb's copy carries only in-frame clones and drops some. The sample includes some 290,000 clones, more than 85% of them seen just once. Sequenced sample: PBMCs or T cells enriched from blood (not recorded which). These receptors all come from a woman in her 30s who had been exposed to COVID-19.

CDR3 protein: CATGLTGGEQFF. CDR3 bases: TGTGCCACCGGCCTGACCGGGGGGGAGCAGTTCTTC. The chain has TRBV10-3 and TRBJ2-1; 7 positions match TRBD2. Germline V gene sequence: CDR1 ENHRY, CDR2 SYGVKD. The CDR3 is 12 residues long. Trimming at V came to 10 bases and at J to 10 bases, leaving 10 bases not matched to a gene.

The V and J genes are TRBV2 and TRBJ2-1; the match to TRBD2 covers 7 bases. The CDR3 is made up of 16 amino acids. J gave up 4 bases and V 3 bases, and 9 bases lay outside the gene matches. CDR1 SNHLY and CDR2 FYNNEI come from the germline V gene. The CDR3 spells CASSDPATSPYNEQFF. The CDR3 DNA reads TGTGCCAGCAGTGATCCGGCGACTAGCCCTTACAATGAGCAGTTCTTC.

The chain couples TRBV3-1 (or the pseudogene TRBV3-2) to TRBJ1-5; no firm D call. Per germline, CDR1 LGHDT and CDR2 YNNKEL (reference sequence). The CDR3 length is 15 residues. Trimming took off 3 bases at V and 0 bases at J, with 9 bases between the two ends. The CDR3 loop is CASSHLPGSNQPQHF. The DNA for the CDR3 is TGTGCCAGCAGCCATCTCCCGGGTAGCAATCAGCCCCAGCATTTT.

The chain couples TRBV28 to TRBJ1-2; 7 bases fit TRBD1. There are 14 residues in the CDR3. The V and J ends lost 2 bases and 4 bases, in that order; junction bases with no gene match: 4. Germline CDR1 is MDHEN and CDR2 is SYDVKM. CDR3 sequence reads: CASSLGDRAYGYTF. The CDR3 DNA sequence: TGTGCCAGCAGTTTAGGTGACAGGGCCTATGGCTACACCTTC.

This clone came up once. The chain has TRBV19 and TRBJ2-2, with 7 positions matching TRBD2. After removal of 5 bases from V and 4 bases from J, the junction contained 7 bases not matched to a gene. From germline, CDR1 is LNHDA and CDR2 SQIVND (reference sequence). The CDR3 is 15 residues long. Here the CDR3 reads CASSDRASGTGELFF. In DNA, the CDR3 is TGTGCCAGTAGTGATAGGGCTAGCGGCACCGGGGAGCTGTTTTTT.

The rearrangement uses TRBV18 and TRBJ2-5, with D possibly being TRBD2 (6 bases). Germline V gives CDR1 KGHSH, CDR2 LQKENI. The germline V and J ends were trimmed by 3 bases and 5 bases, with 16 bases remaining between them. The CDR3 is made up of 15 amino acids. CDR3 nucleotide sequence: TGTGCCAGCTCACCTCCGGGAGCTGTGAGGGAGACCCAGTACTTC. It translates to CASSPPGAVRETQYF.

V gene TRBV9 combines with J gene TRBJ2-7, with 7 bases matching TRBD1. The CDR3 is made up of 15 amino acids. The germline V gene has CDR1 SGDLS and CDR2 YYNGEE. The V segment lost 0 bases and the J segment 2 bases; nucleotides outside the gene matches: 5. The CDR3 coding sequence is TGTGCCAGCAGCGTAGCTCCGGGACAGCCCTACGAGCAGTACTTC. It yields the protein CASSVAPGQPYEQYF.

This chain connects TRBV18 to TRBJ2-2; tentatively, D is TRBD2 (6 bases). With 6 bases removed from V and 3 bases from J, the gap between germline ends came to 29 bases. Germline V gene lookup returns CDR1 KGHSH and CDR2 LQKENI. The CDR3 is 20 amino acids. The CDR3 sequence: CASSTGPVSTSFQDTGELFF. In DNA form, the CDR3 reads TGTGCCAGCTCTACTGGGCCTGTTTCCACTAGCTTTCAGGACACCGGGGAGCTGTTTTTT.

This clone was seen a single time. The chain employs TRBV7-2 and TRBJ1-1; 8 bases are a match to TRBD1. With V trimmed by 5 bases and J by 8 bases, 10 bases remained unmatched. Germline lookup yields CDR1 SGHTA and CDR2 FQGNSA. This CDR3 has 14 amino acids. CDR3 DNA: TGTGCCAGCAGCAAACGAGGACAGGGAGAAGAAGCTTTCTTT. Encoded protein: CASSKRGQGEEAFF.

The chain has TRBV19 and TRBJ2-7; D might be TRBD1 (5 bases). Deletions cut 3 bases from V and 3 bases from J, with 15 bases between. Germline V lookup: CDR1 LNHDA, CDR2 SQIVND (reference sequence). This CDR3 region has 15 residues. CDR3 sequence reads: CASSMSGQRFYEQYF. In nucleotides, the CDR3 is TGTGCCAGTAGTATGTCCGGACAAAGGTTCTACGAGCAGTACTTC.

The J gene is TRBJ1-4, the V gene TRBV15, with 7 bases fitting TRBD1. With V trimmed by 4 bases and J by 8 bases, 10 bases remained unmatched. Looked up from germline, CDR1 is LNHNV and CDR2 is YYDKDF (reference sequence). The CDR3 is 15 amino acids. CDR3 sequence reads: CATSITGAPGEKLFF. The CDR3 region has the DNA TGTGCCACCAGCATTACAGGGGCGCCAGGAGAAAAACTGTTTTTT. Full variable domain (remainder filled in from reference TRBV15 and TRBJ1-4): DAMVIQNPRYQVTQFGKPVTLSCSQTLNHNVMYWYQQKSSQAPKLLFHYYDKDFNNEADTPDNFQSRRPNTSFCFLDIRSPGLGDTAMYLCATSITGAPGEKLFFGSGTQLSVL.

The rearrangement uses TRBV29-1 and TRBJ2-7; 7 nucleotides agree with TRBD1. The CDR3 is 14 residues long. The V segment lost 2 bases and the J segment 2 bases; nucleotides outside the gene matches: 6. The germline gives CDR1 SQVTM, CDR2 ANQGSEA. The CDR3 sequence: CSVEKVGTAYEQYF. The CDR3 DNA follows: TGCAGCGTTGAAAAGGTCGGGACAGCCTACGAGCAGTACTTC.

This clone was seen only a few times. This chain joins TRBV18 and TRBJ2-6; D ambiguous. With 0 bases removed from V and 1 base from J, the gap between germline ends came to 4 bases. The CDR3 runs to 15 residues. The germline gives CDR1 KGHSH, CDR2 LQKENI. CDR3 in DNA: TGTGCCAGCTCACCACCATCTTCTGGGGCCAACGTCCTGACTTTC. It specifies CASSPPSSGANVLTF.

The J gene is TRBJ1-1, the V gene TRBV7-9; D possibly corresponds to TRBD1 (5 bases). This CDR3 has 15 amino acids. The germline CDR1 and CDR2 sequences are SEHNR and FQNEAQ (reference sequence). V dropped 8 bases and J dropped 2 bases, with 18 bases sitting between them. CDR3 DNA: TGTGCCAGCCACATGACTCATCAGGGTAACACTGAAGCTTTCTTT. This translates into CASHMTHQGNTEAFF.

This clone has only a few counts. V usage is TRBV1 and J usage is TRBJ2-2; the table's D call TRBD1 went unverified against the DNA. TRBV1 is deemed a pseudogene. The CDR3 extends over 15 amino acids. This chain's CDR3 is CTSRLTTGHTGELFF. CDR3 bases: TGCACCAGCAGATTGACGACAGGCCACACCGGGGAGCTGTTTTTT.

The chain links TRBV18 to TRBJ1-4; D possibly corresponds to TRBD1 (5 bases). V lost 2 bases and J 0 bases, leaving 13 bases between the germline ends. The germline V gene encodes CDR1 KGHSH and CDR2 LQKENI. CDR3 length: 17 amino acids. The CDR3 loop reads CASSPSMQGSTNEKLFF. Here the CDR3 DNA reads TGTGCCAGCTCACCAAGTATGCAGGGCTCAACTAATGAAAAACTGTTTTTT.

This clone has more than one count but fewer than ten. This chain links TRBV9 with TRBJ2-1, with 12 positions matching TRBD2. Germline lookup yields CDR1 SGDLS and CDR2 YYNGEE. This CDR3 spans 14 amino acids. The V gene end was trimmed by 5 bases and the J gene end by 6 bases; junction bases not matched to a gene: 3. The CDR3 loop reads CASSGLAGFNEQFF. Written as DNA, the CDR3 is TGTGCCAGCAGTGGACTAGCGGGATTCAATGAGCAGTTCTTC.

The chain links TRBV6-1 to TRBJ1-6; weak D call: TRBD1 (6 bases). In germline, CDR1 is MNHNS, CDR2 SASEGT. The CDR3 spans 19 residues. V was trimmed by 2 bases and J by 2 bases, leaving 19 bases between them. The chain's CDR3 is CASSETVAGAGAYNSPLHF. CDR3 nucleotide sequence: TGTGCCAGCAGTGAAACGGTGGCAGGGGCGGGGGCCTATAATTCACCCCTCCACTTT.